The TCR beta chain under discussion was sequenced for a study of control samples from healthy donors and cancer patients (TCRdb year 2020). Library method: the immunoSEQ multiplex PCR assay. TCRdb's version of the immuneACCESS table is confined to in-frame rearrangements and falls short of the full clone set. An unresolved V gene accounts for under half of the shortfall where checked; the remainder is of unknown origin. This sample holds some 250,000 clones; 82% were observed only once. Approximately 12% of the sample is held by the ten biggest clonotypes. CDR1 SQVTM and CDR2 ANQGSEA are derived from the germline V gene. The CDR3 runs 14 amino acids, cysteine and phenylalanine included. Of all the DNA, just the CDR3 is kept, 42 bases in frame from base 1. V gives up 3 bases and J gives up 4 bases, and the segment between their germline ends measures 10 bases. With respect to this clone: What antigen it recognizes has not been identified. The sample holds no much larger clone one base away, and base qualities are not on file. Other DNA variants within this sample encode the same CDR3.

The material sequenced was PBMCs. This sequence uses TRBV29-1 and TRBJ2-6; a weak D assignment points to TRBD2 (5 bases agree). The clonotype originates from a woman aged 55-70 years with lung cancer. The CDR3 here reads CSVEGGSGANVLTF. Read as DNA, the sequence is TGCAGCGTTGAGGGCGGGTCGGGGGCCAACGTCCTGACTTTC.